The subject of this entry is one T cell receptor beta chain. Its antigen is still unknown. The data stem from a study of OX40 agonist ivuxolimab in advanced cancers. Study overall: Patients were treated with intravenous ivuxolimab, dosed at 0.01 to 10 mg/kg and infused every 2 weeks.

Study-wide findings and caveats: Clonal expansion was among the lowest in partial responders at 0.1-3.0 mg/kg, especially CD8+.

TCRdb keeps only in-frame clones here, not all; method: immunoSEQ multiplex PCR. The sample records about 90,000 clones, over 80% being singletons. The V and J ends lost 6 bases and 2 bases, in that order; junction bases with no gene match: 3. CDR1 and CDR2 (germline): MNHNS, SASEGT. CDR3 length: 14 residues. This sequence was found in an adult with an advanced solid tumor such as melanoma, head and neck, liver or kidney cancer. Material: CD4+ or CD8+ T cells sorted from blood, obtained in a trial of the OX40 agonist ivuxolimab. The chain couples TRBV6-1 to TRBJ2-7, with 11 bases that match TRBD2. The CDR3 DNA reads TGTGCCAGCAGGATAGCGGGAGGGACCTACGAGCAGTACTTC. This gives the protein CASRIAGGTYEQYF.